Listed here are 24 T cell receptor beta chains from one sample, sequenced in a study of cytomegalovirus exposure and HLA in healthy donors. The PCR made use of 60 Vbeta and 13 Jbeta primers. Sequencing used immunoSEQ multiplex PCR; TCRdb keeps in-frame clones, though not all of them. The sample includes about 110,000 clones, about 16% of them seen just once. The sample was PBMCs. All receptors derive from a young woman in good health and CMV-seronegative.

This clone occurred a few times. The CDR3 coding sequence is TGTGCCAGCAGCTTTTCGGACAGGAAATCTGAAGCTTTCTTT. Amino acid sequence: CASSFSDRKSEAFF. V usage is TRBV5-6 and J usage is TRBJ1-1; 7 bases map to TRBD1. CDR1 is SGHDT and CDR2 is YYEEEE in the germline V gene. Trimming removed 2 bases from V and 6 bases from J; junction bases left unmatched: 7. The CDR3 length is 14 residues. Complete variable domain (other parts from reference TRBV5-6 and TRBJ1-1): DAGVTQSPTHLIKTRGQQVTLRCSPKSGHDTVSWYQQALGQGPQFIFQYYEEEERQRGNFPDRFSGHQFPNYSSELNVNALLLGDSALYLCASSFSDRKSEAFFGQGTRLTVV.

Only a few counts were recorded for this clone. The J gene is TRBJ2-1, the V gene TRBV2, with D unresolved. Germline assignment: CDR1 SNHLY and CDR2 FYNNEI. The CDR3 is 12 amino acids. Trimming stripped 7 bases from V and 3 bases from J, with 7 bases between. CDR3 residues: CASKHLYNEQFF. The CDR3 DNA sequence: TGTGCCAGCAAACATCTCTACAATGAGCAGTTCTTC.

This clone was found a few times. The CDR3 here is CASSPVDSNQPQHF. CDR3 coding DNA: TGTGCCAGCTCACCAGTGGACAGTAATCAGCCCCAGCATTTT. V usage is TRBV18 and J usage is TRBJ1-5, with D perhaps matching TRBD1 (6 bases). V was trimmed by 2 bases and J by 4 bases, leaving 9 bases between them. The CDR3 covers 14 residues. Germline CDR1 and CDR2: KGHSH and LQKENI.

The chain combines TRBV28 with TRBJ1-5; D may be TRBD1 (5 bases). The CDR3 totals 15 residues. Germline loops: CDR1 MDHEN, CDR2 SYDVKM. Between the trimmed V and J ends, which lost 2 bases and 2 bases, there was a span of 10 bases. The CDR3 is CASSLPGPGNQPQHF. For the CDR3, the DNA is TGTGCCAGCAGTTTACCAGGGCCGGGCAATCAGCCCCAGCATTTT.

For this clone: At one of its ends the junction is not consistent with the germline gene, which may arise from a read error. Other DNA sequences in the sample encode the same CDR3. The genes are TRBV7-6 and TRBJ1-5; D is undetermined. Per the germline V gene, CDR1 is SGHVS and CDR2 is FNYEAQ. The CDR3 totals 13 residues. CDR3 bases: TGTGCCAGCAGCTTAGGGGCCAATCAGCCCCAGCACTTT. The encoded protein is CASSLGANQPQHF.

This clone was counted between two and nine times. CDR3 nucleotides: TGTGCCAGCAGCCCAGGGGGTACACAGGGTTCCGGCTACACCTTC. Its translation is CASSPGGTQGSGYTF. The gene calls are TRBV7-9 and TRBJ1-2; 7 bases map to TRBD1. V lost 5 bases to trimming and J lost 8 bases; unmatched junction nucleotides: 14. The CDR3 covers 15 residues. Germline CDR1 is SEHNR and CDR2 is FQNEAQ (reference sequence).

In DNA form, the CDR3 reads TGTGCCAGCAGCGGCGGGGGCGCCGCCTACAATGAGCAGTTCTTC. It translates to CASSGGGAAYNEQFF. The V gene is TRBV5-6, the J gene TRBJ2-1; a possible D gene is TRBD2 (7 bases). The V gene's germline CDR1 is SGHDT and CDR2 YYEEEE. V was pared by 4 bases and J by 2 bases, with 13 bases between. The CDR3 is 15 amino acids.

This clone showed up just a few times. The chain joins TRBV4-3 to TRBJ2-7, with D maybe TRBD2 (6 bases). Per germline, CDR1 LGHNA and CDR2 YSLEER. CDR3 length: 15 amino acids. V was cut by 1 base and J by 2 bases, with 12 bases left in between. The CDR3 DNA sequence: TGCGCCAGCAGCCAAGGCCGGGGCGGGACCTACGAGCAGTACTTC. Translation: CASSQGRGGTYEQYF.

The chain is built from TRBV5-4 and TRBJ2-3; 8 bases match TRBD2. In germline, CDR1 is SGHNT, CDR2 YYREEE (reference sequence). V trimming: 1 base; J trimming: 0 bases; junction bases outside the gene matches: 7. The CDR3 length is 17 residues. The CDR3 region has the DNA TGTGCCAGCAGCTTGTATCGGGGGGGACCTAGCACAGATACGCAGTATTTT. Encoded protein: CASSLYRGGPSTDTQYF.

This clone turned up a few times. The CDR3 is CASSSRTGVNTGELFF. For the CDR3, the DNA is TGCGCCAGCAGCTCGCGGACAGGGGTGAACACCGGGGAGCTGTTTTTT. The chain carries TRBV4-1 and TRBJ2-2, with 9 bases lining up with TRBD1. V lost 5 bases to trimming and J lost 1 base; unmatched junction nucleotides: 5. CDR3 length: 16 amino acids. In germline, CDR1 is MGHRA, CDR2 YSYEKL.

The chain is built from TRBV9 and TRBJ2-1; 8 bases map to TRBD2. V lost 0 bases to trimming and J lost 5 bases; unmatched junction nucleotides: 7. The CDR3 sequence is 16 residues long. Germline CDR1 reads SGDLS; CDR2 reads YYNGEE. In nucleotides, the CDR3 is TGTGCCAGCAGCGTAGGACGGGGGGGTTCCCACAATGAGCAGTTCTTC. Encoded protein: CASSVGRGGSHNEQFF.

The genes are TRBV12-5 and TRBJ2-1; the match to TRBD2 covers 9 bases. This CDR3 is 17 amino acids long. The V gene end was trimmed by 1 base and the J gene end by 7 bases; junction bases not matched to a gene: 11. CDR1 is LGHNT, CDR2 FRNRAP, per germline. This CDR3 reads CASGLGGGRGEKNEQFF. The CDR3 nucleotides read TGTGCTAGTGGTTTGGGAGGCGGGAGGGGGGAAAAGAATGAGCAGTTCTTC.

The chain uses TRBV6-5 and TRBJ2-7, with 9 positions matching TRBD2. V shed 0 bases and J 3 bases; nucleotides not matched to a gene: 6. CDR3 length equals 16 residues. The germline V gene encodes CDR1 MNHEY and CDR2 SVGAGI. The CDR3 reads CASSYSRLAGFYEQYF. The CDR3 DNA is TGTGCCAGCAGTTACTCTCGCCTAGCGGGATTCTACGAGCAGTACTTC.

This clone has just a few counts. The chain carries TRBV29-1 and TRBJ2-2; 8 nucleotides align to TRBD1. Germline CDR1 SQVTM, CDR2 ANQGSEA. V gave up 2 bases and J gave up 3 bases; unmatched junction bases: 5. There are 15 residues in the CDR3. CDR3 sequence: CSVESGTGYTGELFF. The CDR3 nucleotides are TGCAGCGTTGAATCCGGGACAGGCTACACCGGGGAGCTGTTTTTT.

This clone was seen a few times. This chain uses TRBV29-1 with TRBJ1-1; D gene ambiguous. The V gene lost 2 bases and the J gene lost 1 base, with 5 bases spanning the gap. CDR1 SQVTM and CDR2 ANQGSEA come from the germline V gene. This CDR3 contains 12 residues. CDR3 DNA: TGCAGCGTTGAAAGAGGGAACACTGAAGCTTTCTTT. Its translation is CSVERGNTEAFF. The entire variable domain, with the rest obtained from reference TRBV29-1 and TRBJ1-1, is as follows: SAVISQKPSRDICQRGTSLTIQCQVDSQVTMMFWYRQQPGQSLTLIATANQGSEATYESGFVIDKFPISRPNLTFSTLTVSNMSPEDSSIYLCSVERGNTEAFFGQGTRLTVV.

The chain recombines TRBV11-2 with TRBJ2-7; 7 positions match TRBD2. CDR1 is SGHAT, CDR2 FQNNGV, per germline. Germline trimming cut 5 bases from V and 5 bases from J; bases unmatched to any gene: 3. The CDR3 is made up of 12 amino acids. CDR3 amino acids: CASSRTSDEQYF. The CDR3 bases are TGTGCCAGCAGCCGTACTAGCGACGAGCAGTACTTC.

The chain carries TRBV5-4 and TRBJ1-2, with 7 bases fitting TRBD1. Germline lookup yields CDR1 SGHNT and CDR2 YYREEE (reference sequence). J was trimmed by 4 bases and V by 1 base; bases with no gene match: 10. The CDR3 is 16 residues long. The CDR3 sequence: CASSLWSWRGPYGYTF. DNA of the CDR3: TGTGCCAGCAGCTTGTGGTCGTGGAGGGGGCCCTATGGCTACACCTTC. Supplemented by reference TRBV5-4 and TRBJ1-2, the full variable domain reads ETGVTQSPTHLIKTRGQQVTLRCSSQSGHNTVSWYQQALGQGPQFIFQYYREEENGRGNFPPRFSGLQFPNYSSELNVNALELDDSALYLCASSLWSWRGPYGYTFGSGTRLTVV.

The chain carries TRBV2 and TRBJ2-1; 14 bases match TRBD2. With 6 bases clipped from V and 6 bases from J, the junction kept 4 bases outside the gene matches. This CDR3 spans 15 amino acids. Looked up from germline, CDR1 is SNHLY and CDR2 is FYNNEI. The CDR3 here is CASSLGTSGSNEQFF. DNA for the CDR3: TGTGCCAGCAGCCTAGGGACTAGCGGGAGCAATGAGCAGTTCTTC.

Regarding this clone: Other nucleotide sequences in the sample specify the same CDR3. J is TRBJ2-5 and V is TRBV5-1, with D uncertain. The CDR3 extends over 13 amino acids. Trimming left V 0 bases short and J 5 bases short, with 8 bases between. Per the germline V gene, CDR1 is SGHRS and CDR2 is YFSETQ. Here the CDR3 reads CASSLGPRETQYF. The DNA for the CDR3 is TGCGCCAGCAGCTTGGGCCCCCGGGAGACCCAGTACTTC. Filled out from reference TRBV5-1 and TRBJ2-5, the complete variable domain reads KAGVTQTPRYLIKTRGQQVTLSCSPISGHRSVSWYQQTPGQGLQFLFEYFSETQRNKGNFPGRFSGRQFSNSRSEMNVSTLELGDSALYLCASSLGPRETQYFGPGTRLLVL.

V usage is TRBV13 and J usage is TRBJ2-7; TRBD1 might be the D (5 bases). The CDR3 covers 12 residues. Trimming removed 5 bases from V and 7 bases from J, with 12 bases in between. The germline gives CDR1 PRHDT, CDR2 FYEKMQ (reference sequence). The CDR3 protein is CASSLPREEQYF. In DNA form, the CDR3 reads TGTGCCAGCAGCCTCCCCAGGGAAGAGCAGTACTTC.

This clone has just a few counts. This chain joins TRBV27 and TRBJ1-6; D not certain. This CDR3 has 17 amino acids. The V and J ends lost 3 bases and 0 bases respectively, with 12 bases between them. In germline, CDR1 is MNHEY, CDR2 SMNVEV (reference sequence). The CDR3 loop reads CASSFHRGSSYNSPLHF. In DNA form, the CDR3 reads TGTGCCAGCAGTTTCCACCGTGGGAGCTCCTATAATTCACCCCTCCACTTT.

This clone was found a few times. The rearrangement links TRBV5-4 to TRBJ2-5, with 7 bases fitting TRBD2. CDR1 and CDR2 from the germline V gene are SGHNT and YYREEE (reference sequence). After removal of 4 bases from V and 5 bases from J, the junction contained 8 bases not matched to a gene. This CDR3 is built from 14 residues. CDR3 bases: TGTGCCAGCAGCAGCATGCGGGGGTTGGAGACCCAGTACTTC. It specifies CASSSMRGLETQYF.

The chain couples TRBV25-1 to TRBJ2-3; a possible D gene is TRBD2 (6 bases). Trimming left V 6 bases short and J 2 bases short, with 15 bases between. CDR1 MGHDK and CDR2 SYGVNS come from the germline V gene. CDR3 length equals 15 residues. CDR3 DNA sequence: TGTGCCAGCAGCCGCCGGGACTTCACCACAGATACGCAGTATTTT. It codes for CASSRRDFTTDTQYF.

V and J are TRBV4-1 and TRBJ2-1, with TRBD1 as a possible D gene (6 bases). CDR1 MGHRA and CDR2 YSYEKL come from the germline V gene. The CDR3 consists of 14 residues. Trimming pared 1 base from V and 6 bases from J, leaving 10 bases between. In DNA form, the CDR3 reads TGCGCCAGCAGCCAAGCGTCACAGGGCAATGAGCAGTTCTTC. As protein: CASSQASQGNEQFF.